A selection of T cell receptor beta chains follows, all from one sample in a study of blood T cell repertoires in COVID-19. Sequencing used immunoSEQ multiplex PCR; TCRdb keeps in-frame clones, though not all of them. The sample lists 100,000 to 150,000 clones; around nine tenths were seen once. The sequenced sample was peripheral blood. These receptors all stem from a woman in her 50s with acute or convalescent COVID-19. The CDR3 runs from the conserved cysteine through the conserved F or W. The order of the fields is J gene, V gene, D gene, CDR3 protein. A D gene is named only where the DNA matches it firmly.

j_gene: TRBJ2-3
v_gene: TRBV21-1
d_gene: NA
CDR3aa: CASSNRQGKREFEGTDTQYF

j_gene: TRBJ1-2
v_gene: TRBV12-3/TRBV12-4
d_gene: TRBD1
CDR3aa: CASSRPGQSYTF

j_gene: TRBJ2-2
v_gene: TRBV9
d_gene: NA
CDR3aa: CASSVDGSGTGELFF

j_gene: TRBJ1-2
v_gene: TRBV7-2
d_gene: NA
CDR3aa: CASSLDLGWNYGYTF

j_gene: TRBJ2-1
v_gene: TRBV9
d_gene: NA
CDR3aa: CASSVVNYEQFF

j_gene: TRBJ1-2
v_gene: TRBV9
d_gene: TRBD1
CDR3aa: CASSATGGRSEPYGYTF

j_gene: TRBJ1-1
v_gene: TRBV7-2
d_gene: TRBD1
CDR3aa: CASSLGQGGSTEAFF

j_gene: TRBJ1-5
v_gene: TRBV19
d_gene: NA
CDR3aa: CASLNRARNQPQHF

j_gene: TRBJ1-4
v_gene: TRBV6-5
d_gene: NA
CDR3aa: CASSYGGVREKLFF

j_gene: TRBJ1-6
v_gene: TRBV6-5
d_gene: TRBD1
CDR3aa: CASSPGQIFPLHF

j_gene: TRBJ1-5
v_gene: TRBV19
d_gene: TRBD1
CDR3aa: CASSSRQGASNQPQHF

j_gene: TRBJ1-1
v_gene: TRBV30
d_gene: TRBD1
CDR3aa: CAWGSERGPTEAFF

j_gene: TRBJ1-4
v_gene: TRBV9
d_gene: TRBD1
CDR3aa: CASSVGQGKSTNEKLFF

j_gene: TRBJ2-5
v_gene: TRBV11-2
d_gene: TRBD1
CDR3aa: CASSKPFVIQGAVVETQYF